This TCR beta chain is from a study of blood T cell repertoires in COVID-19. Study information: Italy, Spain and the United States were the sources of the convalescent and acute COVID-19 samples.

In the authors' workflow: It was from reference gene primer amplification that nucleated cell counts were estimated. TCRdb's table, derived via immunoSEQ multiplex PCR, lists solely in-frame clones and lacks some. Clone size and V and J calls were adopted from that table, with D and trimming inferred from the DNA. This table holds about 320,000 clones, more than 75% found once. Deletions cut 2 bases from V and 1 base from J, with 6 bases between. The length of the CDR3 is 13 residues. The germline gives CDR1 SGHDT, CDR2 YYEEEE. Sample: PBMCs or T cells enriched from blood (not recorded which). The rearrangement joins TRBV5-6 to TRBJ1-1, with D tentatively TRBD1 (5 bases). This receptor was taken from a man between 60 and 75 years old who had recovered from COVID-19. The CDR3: CASSFQGNTEAFF. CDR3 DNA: TGTGCCAGCAGCTTTCAGGGGAACACTGAAGCTTTCTTT.